This T cell receptor beta chain was recovered during a study of T cells after yellow fever vaccination. Broader study findings: Clonotypes appearing in both CD4 and CD8 compartments existed, and their share was small. The secondary T-cell response peaked on day 5, not day 15, but was weaker. Among primary-vaccination clones, most reappeared after the booster, at roughly 95% for CD4 and approximately 88% for CD8.

V was trimmed by 6 bases and J by 2 bases, leaving 11 bases between them. This CDR3 comprises 15 residues. CDR1 MNHEY and CDR2 SVGAGI come from the germline V gene. This clonotype has ten or more counts. The antigen remains unidentified. A 5'RACE template-switching step, the method used to make TCR cDNA, added a universal primer site and UMIs. TCRdb re-called the 5' RACE reads through MiXCR, storing one row per CDR3 protein. Of tens of thousands of distinct CDR3 sequences listed, 7.4% are singletons. This sample comprised CD8+ T cells sorted from PBMCs, obtained 15 days after the yellow fever booster vaccination. The clonotype originates from a man aged 30 to 39 who received the YFV17D yellow fever vaccine. J is TRBJ2-6 and V is TRBV6-5; D not resolved. The CDR3 spells CASSLYGAGANVLTF. The CDR3 region has the DNA TGTGCCAGCAGCCTATATGGTGCTGGGGCCAACGTCCTGACTTTC.